This T cell receptor (beta chain) was retrieved from a study of T cell responses to AZD1222 COVID-19 vaccine. Study context: Both about-4-week and about-12-week second-dose recipients were combined. The study, taken as a whole, reports: The donors showed a predominance of white British ancestry and of females, with possible underestimation of clonal diversity. Seropositive status at baseline applied to only six AZD1222 recipients. Along spike, vaccine-associated CD4 TCRs were found throughout, with dominance at 160-218 and 743-854.

On this clone: Its antigen is currently unknown.

Repertoires were generated with immunoSEQ multiplex PCR, while TCRdb's copy carries only in-frame clones and drops some. The sample shows 140,000 to 150,000 clones, around 88% of them seen only once. V shed 6 bases and J shed 4 bases, with 21 bases lying between them. Per germline, CDR1 MRHNA and CDR2 SNTAGT. This CDR3 spans 16 amino acids. The rearrangement links TRBV6-4 to TRBJ1-2; D might be TRBD1 (5 bases). Here the sequenced sample was peripheral blood, taken on day 0 of AZD1222 vaccination. This clonotype was obtained from an adult in good health. The CDR3 coding sequence is TGTGCCAGCAGCAGGGAACCAGGTCAAATATTCTATGGCTACACCTTC. It encodes CASSREPGQIFYGYTF.